A selection of T cell receptor beta chains follows, all from one sample in a study of cytomegalovirus exposure and HLA in healthy donors. Clones were sequenced by immunoSEQ multiplex PCR, and TCRdb holds only the in-frame ones, with some missing. This table holds around 150,000 clones, 82% found once. Sequenced input: PBMCs. The origin of the receptors is a girl aged 2-9 years in good health and CMV-seropositive. The CDR3 runs from the conserved cysteine through the conserved F or W. Each record gives: clone size, D gene, V gene, J gene, CDR3 protein, CDR3 DNA. D genes are given only for firm matches. For some rows the clone size is stated as once, few or many, or as a class when expanded; others skip it.

clone size: NA; D gene: TRBD2; V gene: TRBV6-6; J gene: TRBJ2-2; CDR3 protein: CASSFTGGAGELFF; CDR3 DNA: TGTGCCAGCAGTTTTACGGGAGGGGCCGGGGAGCTGTTTTTT
clone size: few; D gene: TRBD1; V gene: TRBV6-1; J gene: TRBJ2-2; CDR3 protein: CASSEGTGATGELFF; CDR3 DNA: TGTGCCAGCAGTGAAGGGACAGGGGCCACCGGGGAGCTGTTTTTT
clone size: NA; D gene: TRBD1; V gene: TRBV27; J gene: TRBJ2-4; CDR3 protein: CASSLGQEVAKNIQYF; CDR3 DNA: TGTGCCAGCAGCCTCGGACAGGAGGTAGCCAAAAACATTCAGTACTTC
clone size: NA; D gene: TRBD2; V gene: TRBV19; J gene: TRBJ2-3; CDR3 protein: CASSILAGGPSDTQYF; CDR3 DNA: TGTGCCAGTAGTATCCTAGCGGGAGGGCCATCAGATACGCAGTATTTT
clone size: NA; D gene: TRBD2; V gene: TRBV29-1; J gene: TRBJ2-2; CDR3 protein: CSVGTSGTNTGELFF; CDR3 DNA: TGCAGCGTTGGGACTAGCGGTACGAACACCGGGGAGCTGTTTTTT
clone size: NA; D gene: TRBD2; V gene: TRBV25-1; J gene: TRBJ2-7; CDR3 protein: CASGTGTKSYEQYF; CDR3 DNA: TGTGCCAGCGGGACCGGGACTAAATCCTACGAGCAGTACTTC
clone size: NA; D gene: TRBD2; V gene: TRBV7-2; J gene: TRBJ2-7; CDR3 protein: CASSRLAGVYEQYF; CDR3 DNA: TGTGCCAGCAGCCGACTAGCGGGAGTCTACGAGCAGTACTTC
clone size: NA; D gene: NA; V gene: TRBV13; J gene: TRBJ2-1; CDR3 protein: CASRGQGIDNEQFF; CDR3 DNA: TGTGCCAGCAGGGGGCAGGGTATTGACAATGAGCAGTTCTTC
clone size: NA; D gene: NA; V gene: TRBV29-1; J gene: TRBJ2-5; CDR3 protein: CSVEDPSEETQYF; CDR3 DNA: TGCAGCGTTGAAGATCCGAGCGAAGAGACCCAGTACTTC
clone size: NA; D gene: NA; V gene: TRBV27; J gene: TRBJ1-1; CDR3 protein: CASSLNRVTEAFF; CDR3 DNA: TGTGCCAGCAGCCTGAACAGGGTCACTGAAGCTTTCTTT
clone size: NA; D gene: NA; V gene: TRBV19; J gene: TRBJ1-4; CDR3 protein: CASRKLNEKLFF; CDR3 DNA: TGTGCCAGTAGGAAGCTAAATGAAAAACTGTTTTTT
clone size: NA; D gene: TRBD1; V gene: TRBV6-5; J gene: TRBJ1-6; CDR3 protein: CASSYRGRGQSPLHF; CDR3 DNA: TGTGCCAGCAGTTACAGGGGCAGGGGGCAATCACCCCTCCACTTT
clone size: NA; D gene: TRBD1; V gene: TRBV7-9; J gene: TRBJ2-7; CDR3 protein: CASRSGQTKNPYEQYF; CDR3 DNA: TGTGCCAGCAGATCGGGACAGACTAAGAACCCCTACGAGCAGTACTTC
clone size: few; D gene: NA; V gene: TRBV30; J gene: TRBJ2-1; CDR3 protein: CAWTGQSDEQFF; CDR3 DNA: TGTGCCTGGACAGGGCAAAGCGATGAGCAGTTCTTC
clone size: NA; D gene: TRBD1; V gene: TRBV2; J gene: TRBJ1-4; CDR3 protein: CADRQGAGEKLFF; CDR3 DNA: TGTGCCGACAGACAGGGGGCAGGTGAAAAACTGTTTTTT
clone size: NA; D gene: NA; V gene: TRBV11-2; J gene: TRBJ2-1; CDR3 protein: CASRPRLGEYNEQFF; CDR3 DNA: TGTGCCAGCAGGCCTCGACTAGGGGAGTACAATGAGCAGTTCTTC
clone size: few; D gene: TRBD2; V gene: TRBV27; J gene: TRBJ2-2; CDR3 protein: CASSPRTSVITGELFF; CDR3 DNA: TGTGCCAGCAGTCCGCGGACTAGCGTAATCACCGGGGAGCTGTTTTTT
clone size: NA; D gene: TRBD1; V gene: TRBV18; J gene: TRBJ1-5; CDR3 protein: CASSHIRGSNQPQHF; CDR3 DNA: TGTGCCAGCTCACACATCAGGGGGAGCAATCAGCCCCAGCATTTT
clone size: NA; D gene: NA; V gene: TRBV5-8; J gene: TRBJ1-3; CDR3 protein: CASRSCGRFVSGNTIYF; CDR3 DNA: TGTGCCAGCAGGTCTTGTGGTCGGTTTGTTTCTGGAAACACCATATATTTT
clone size: NA; D gene: NA; V gene: TRBV4-1; J gene: TRBJ2-2; CDR3 protein: CASSARRERPGELFF; CDR3 DNA: TGCGCCAGCAGCGCACGACGGGAGAGGCCCGGGGAGCTGTTTTTT
clone size: NA; D gene: NA; V gene: TRBV20-1; J gene: TRBJ2-1; CDR3 protein: CRPEGNEQFF; CDR3 DNA: TGCAGGCCGGAGGGCAATGAGCAGTTCTTC
clone size: NA; D gene: TRBD1; V gene: TRBV5-4; J gene: TRBJ2-2; CDR3 protein: CASSSQGDTGELFF; CDR3 DNA: TGTGCCAGCAGCTCACAGGGGGACACCGGGGAGCTGTTTTTT
clone size: NA; D gene: TRBD1; V gene: TRBV27; J gene: TRBJ2-5; CDR3 protein: CASSFYPTGGQETQYF; CDR3 DNA: TGTGCCAGCAGTTTTTACCCGACAGGGGGCCAAGAGACCCAGTACTTC